Here is one T cell receptor (beta chain) with its context. Antigen: not known. These data come from a study of cytomegalovirus exposure and HLA in healthy donors. The V segment lost 2 bases and the J segment 4 bases; nucleotides outside the gene matches: 8. Germline assignment: CDR1 MNHEY and CDR2 SMNVEV (reference sequence). The CDR3 runs 16 residues. With 60 Vbeta and 13 Jbeta primers, the PCR was carried out. The repertoire was sequenced with immunoSEQ multiplex PCR; TCRdb's copy has only in-frame clones and lacks some. The data contain about 190,000 clones, around 85% of them seen just once; the ten biggest clones take up about 1.8%. The study, taken as a whole, reports: An apparent linkage of common viral pathogens to several of the most significant clusters emerged in a later analysis.

The sequenced sample consisted of PBMCs. The V gene is TRBV27, the J gene TRBJ2-7, with 10 bases identical to TRBD1. This sequence originates from a man between 18 and 35 years old in good health and CMV-seronegative. CDR3 region: CASSLGPGQGFYEQYF. In DNA form, the CDR3 reads TGTGCCAGCAGTTTAGGTCCGGGACAGGGGTTTTACGAGCAGTACTTC.